This TCR beta chain came from a study of low-dose radiotherapy and immunotherapy resistance in tumors. Overall study context: Doses of 0.5 Gy per fraction every 2 weeks, totaling 6.5 Gy, went to Cohort 1. Every day for four cycles from cycle 1 day 1, patients took 300 mg of oral aspirin. Given every two weeks, intravenous cyclophosphamide 200 mg/m2 preceded radiation and immunotherapy by one day.

TRAV and TRBV primers primed cDNA for both TCRalpha and TCRbeta. The authors amplified TCRs for about 20 PCR cycles with a constant-region primer and a V-primer adapter. In TCRdb, the reads were re-called with MiXCR into one record per CDR3 protein. The repertoire holds under 20,000 distinct CDR3 sequences, with around 67% as singletons. V was trimmed by 5 bases and J by 5 bases, leaving 12 bases between them. This CDR3 is 13 amino acids long. Germline V gene data show CDR1 as KGHSH and CDR2 as LQKENI. This TCR derives from a human donor with advanced metastatic prostate, ovarian, gallbladder or colorectal cancer (not recorded which). This table probably holds off-target reads from a library built for another chain. The chain has TRBV18 and TRBJ2-5, with D perhaps given as TRBD1 or TRBD2 (5 bases each). The CDR3 bases are TGTGCCAGCTCAAGGGGACCCAGGGAGACCCAGTACTTC. The encoded protein is CASSRGPRETQYF. The whole variable domain, filled in from reference TRBV18 and TRBJ2-5, reads NAGVMQNPRHLVRRRGQEARLRCSPMKGHSHVYWYRQLPEEGLKFMVYLQKENIIDESGMPKERFSAEFPKEGPSILRIQQVVRGDSAAYFCASSRGPRETQYFGPGTRLLVL.